This entry concerns a single T cell receptor (beta chain). Its target is not known. V dropped 0 bases and J dropped 2 bases, with 11 bases sitting between them. This CDR3 has 16 residues. Germline CDR1 MNHEY, CDR2 SVGAGI. Clones were sequenced by immunoSEQ multiplex PCR, and TCRdb holds only the in-frame ones, with some missing. Among about 480,000 clones listed, around 79% were seen once. The data originate from a study of shared clonotypes between healthy human individuals. Study outcomes and limitations: Clonotype sharing among donors likely depends on sequencing depth.

Healthy HIV-negative adults without recent acute infections or vaccinations served as donors. Unsorted samples relied on tens of millions of PBMCs, which served as the source of genomic DNA. The rearrangement links TRBV6-5 to TRBJ1-5, with a possible D match to TRBD1 (5 bases). The sequenced material came from PBMCs. The sequence derives from a woman aged 40 to 50 in good health. Some clones in this sample may be carry-over from other donors' samples. The DNA for the CDR3 is TGTGCCAGCAGTTACTCGGGACCTGGGGGCAATCAGCCCCAGCATTTT. This translates into CASSYSGPGGNQPQHF.